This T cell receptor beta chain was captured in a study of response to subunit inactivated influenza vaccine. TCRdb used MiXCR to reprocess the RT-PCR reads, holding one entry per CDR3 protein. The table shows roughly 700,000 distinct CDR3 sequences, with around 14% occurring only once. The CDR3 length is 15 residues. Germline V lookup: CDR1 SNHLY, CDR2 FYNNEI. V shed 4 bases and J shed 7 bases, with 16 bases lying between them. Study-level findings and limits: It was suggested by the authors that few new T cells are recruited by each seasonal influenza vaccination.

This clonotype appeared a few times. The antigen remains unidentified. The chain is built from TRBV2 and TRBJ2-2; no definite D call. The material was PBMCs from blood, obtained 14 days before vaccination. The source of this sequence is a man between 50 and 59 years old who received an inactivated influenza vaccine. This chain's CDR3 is CASSVGPGGIGELFF. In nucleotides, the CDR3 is TGTGCCAGCAGTGTAGGACCCGGCGGAATCGGGGAGCTGTTTTTT.